This TCR beta chain was sequenced during a study of blood T cell repertoires in COVID-19. Method: immunoSEQ multiplex PCR; TCRdb's copy keeps in-frame clones and lacks some. The sample holds about 300,000 clones, roughly 89% seen once. Germline CDR1 and CDR2: MNHEY and SVGAGI. V gave up 2 bases and J gave up 3 bases, with 13 bases separating them. The CDR3 has 16 residues. Enrollees, roughly 18 to 95 years old, lived in fewer than 25 US areas. Researchers sorted participants into cohorts using their self-reported clinical history. Recovered Cohort 3 donors showed two negative PCRs, clearance, or symptom resolution.

J is TRBJ2-2 and V is TRBV6-5, with a possible D match to TRBD2 (6 bases). The material sequenced was PBMCs or T cells enriched from blood (not recorded which). The TCR originated in a man aged 55-75 years who had recovered from COVID-19. In DNA form, the CDR3 reads TGTGCCAGCAGTTACGGTCTAGCGAGCCACACCGGGGAGCTGTTTTTT. Translating gives CASSYGLASHTGELFF.